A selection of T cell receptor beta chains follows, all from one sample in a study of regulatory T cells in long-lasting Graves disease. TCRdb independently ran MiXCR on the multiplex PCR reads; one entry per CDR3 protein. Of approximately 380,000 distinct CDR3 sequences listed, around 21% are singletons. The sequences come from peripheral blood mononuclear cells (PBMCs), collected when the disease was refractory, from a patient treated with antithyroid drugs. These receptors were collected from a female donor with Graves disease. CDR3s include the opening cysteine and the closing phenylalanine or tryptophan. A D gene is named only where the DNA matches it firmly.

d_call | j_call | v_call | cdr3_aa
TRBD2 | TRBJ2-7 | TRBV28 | CASSLGLARSYEQYF
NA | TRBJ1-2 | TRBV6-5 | CASSYHYGYTF
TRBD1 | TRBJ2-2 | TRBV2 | CASSEGGQGAGELFF
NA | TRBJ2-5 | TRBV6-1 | CATADGETQYF
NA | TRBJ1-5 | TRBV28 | CASTLGGSGQPQHF
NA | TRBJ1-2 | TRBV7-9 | CASTPGQKNYGYTF
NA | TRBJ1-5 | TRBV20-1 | CSAREEIGNQPQHF
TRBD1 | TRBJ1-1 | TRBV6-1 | CASSRNTGGGTEAFF
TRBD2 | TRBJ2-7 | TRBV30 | CAWSVLAGYEQYF
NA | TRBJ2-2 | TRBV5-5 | CASSSTYSWGAVSTGELFF
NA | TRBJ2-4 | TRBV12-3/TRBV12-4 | CASSLEGEMTKNIQYF
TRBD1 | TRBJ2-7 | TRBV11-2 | CASSLYGTEYSYEQYF
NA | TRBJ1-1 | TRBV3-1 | CASSQDLGAEAFF
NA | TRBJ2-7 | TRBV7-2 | CASSLLDRPYEQYF
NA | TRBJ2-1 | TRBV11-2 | CASSVDSDLNEQFF
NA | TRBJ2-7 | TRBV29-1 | CSVGKGSDEQYF
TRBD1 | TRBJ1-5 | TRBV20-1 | CSARASDRFSNQPQHF
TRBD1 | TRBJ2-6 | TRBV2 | CASSSGRGPSGANVLTF
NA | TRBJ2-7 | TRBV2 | CASSEVRGIAYEQYF
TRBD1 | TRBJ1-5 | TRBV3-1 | CALDGTDKLKVSNQPQHF
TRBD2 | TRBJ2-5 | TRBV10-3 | CAISEVAGVIETQYF
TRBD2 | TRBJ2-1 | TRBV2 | CASSEEAGGLGNEQFF
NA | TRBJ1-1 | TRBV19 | CASSLLGQTEAFF
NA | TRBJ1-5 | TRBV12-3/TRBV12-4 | CASSLQLGQPQHF
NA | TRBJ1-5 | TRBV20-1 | CSARVRTENQPQHF
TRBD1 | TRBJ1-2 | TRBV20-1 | CSAAHWDSLDYGYTF
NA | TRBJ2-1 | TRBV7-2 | CASRPTPEPYNEQFF
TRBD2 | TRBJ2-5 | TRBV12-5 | CASGRTSLRETQYF
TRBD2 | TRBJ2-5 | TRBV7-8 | CASSLPTLAGGGETQYF
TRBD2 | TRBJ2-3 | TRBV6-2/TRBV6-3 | CASSYSAGLAVTDTQYF
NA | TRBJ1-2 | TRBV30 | CAWSVRRLPNYGYTF
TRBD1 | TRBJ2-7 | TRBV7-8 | CASSLDRGTALNEQYF
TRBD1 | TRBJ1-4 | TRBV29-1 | CSVSRDSIAANEKLFF
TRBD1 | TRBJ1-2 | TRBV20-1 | CSAVTGGNGYTF
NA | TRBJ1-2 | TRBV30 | CAQSQNLYGYTF
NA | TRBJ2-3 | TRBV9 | CASSDGALGTDTQYF
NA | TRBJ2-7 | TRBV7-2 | CASSGPGGSYFYEQYF
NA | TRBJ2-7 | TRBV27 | CASSSRGTSYEQYF
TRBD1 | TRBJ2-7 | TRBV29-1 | CSARTGNYEQYF
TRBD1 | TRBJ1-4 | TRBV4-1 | CASSLRDRVFF
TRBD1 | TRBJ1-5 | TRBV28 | CASSSKDRSSFYSNQPQHF
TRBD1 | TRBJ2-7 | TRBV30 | CAWRTGPKKYF
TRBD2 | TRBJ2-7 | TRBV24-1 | CATSDPSGGRPYEQYF
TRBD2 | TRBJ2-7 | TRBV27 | CASSSFGGSSYEQYF
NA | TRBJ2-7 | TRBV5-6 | CASSYRDVVYEQYF
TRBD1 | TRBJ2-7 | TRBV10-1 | CASTTDRVRSYEQYF
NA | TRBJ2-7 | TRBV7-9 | CASSWDVYEQYF
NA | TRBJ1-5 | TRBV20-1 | CSAMARGYQPQHF
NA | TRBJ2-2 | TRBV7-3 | CASSLTPSGELFF
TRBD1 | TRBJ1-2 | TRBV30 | CAWTITGAAGYTF
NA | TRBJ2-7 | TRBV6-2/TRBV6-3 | CASSYIGREQYF
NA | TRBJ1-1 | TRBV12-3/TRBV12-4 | CASSPARRVTGPTEAFF